This TCR beta chain was obtained from a study of T-cell reconstitution after alpha-beta-depleted transplantation in children. As for this clonotype: A read error may be the cause here, since a much bigger clone is one base away.

The library targeted TCRbeta and was prepared with unique molecular identifiers. Via MiXCR, TCRdb re-called the PCR reads, giving one row per CDR3 protein. The profile shows 240,000 or so distinct CDR3 sequences, roughly 7.7% of them singletons. This CDR3 spans 14 amino acids. The germline V gene encodes CDR1 SGHVS and CDR2 FQNEAQ. The sequences come from PBMCs, mostly from graft donor cells, collected 180 days after TCRalphabeta/CD19-depleted stem cell transplant. The chain combines TRBV7-8 with TRBJ2-7; D ambiguous. The receptor was derived from a male patient younger than 18 who had a stem cell transplant for acute lymphoblastic leukemia, so the T cells may come from the graft donor. The CDR3 loop is CASTALERKVEHYF. CDR3 DNA: TGTGCCAGCACCGCGTTGGAGCGTAAAGTCGAGCATTACTTC.